Given below is one T cell receptor (beta chain) in context. The repertoire was sequenced with immunoSEQ multiplex PCR; TCRdb's copy has only in-frame clones and lacks some. Of under 150,000 clones detected, 84% appear once; the ten largest clones hold about 2.2%. Participants were aged about 18 to 100 years from about 25 US areas. Cohorts were determined from participant-reported clinical history. The data were taken from a study of blood T cell repertoires in COVID-19. Study details: The United States, Italy and Spain provided the acute and convalescent COVID-19 samples. In each case, the material was cDNA or gDNA derived from T cells, B-cell-depleted T cells, or PBMCs.

Germline V gene sequence: CDR1 SNHLY, CDR2 FYNNEI. This CDR3 is 15 amino acids long. Germline trimming cut 1 base from V and 4 bases from J; bases unmatched to any gene: 4. V usage is TRBV2 and J usage is TRBJ1-2; 9 bases are shared with TRBD1. Sequencing was carried out using PBMCs or T cells enriched from blood (not recorded which). The sequence was obtained from a man in his forties with acute COVID-19. CDR3 sequence reads: CASSEDGQGFYGYTF. Written as DNA, the CDR3 is TGTGCCAGCAGTGAAGATGGACAGGGGTTCTATGGCTACACCTTC.